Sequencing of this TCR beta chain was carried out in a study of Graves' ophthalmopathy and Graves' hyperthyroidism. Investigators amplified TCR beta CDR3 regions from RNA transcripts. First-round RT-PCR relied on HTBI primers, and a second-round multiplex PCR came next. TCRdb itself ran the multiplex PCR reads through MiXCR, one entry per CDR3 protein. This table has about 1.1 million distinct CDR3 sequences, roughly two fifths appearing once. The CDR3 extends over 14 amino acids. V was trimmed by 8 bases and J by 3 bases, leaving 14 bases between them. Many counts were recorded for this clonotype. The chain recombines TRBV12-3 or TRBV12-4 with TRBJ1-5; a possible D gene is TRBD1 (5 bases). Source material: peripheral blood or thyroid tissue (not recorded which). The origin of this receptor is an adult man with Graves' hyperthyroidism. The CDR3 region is CASGPPGANQPQHF. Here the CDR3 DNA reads TGTGCCAGCGGACCCCCCGGGGCCAATCAGCCCCAGCATTTT.